Presented here are 5 T cell receptor beta chains from one specimen sequenced in a study of T cells in Graves' hyperthyroidism and ophthalmopathy (dated by TCRdb to about 2019). The library came from multiplex PCR. These reads were obtained on an Illumina HiSeq 2000. Amplification of TCR beta CDR3 regions was carried out from RNA transcripts. The first round of RT-PCR for the TCR CDR3 was performed with the HTBI primer set and the Qiagen OneStep RT-PCR kit. TCRdb trimmed the raw reads at Q25, called clones with MiXCR and kept productive beta chains. CDR3 protein duplicates are merged, each entry listing the most common genes and DNA. The sample table holds about 760,000 distinct CDR3 sequences, of which around 40% were seen once. Around 29% of the sample is in the top ten clones. The sample comprised blood. The receptors were sampled from a woman aged 35 to 49 with Graves' hyperthyroidism.

This clonotype was recorded many times. The chain combines TRBV10-3 with TRBJ1-2; 10 nucleotides match TRBD1. Germline V gene data show CDR1 as ENHRY and CDR2 as SYGVKD. There are 13 residues in the CDR3. V trimming: 6 bases; J trimming: 4 bases; junction bases outside the gene matches: 2. The CDR3 DNA reads TGTGCCATCAGCGGACAGGGGGGCTATGGCTACACCTTC. Protein sequence: CAISGQGGYGYTF.

This clonotype was observed many times. V and J are TRBV12-3 or TRBV12-4 and TRBJ1-1; tentatively, D is TRBD1 (5 bases). This CDR3 contains 14 residues. Trimming took off 3 bases at V and 4 bases at J, with 12 bases between the two ends. The CDR3 protein is CASSLVGTSTEAFF. The CDR3 nucleotides read TGTGCCAGCAGTTTGGTCGGGACGAGCACTGAAGCTTTCTTT.

This clonotype has only one observation. The V call is TRBV10-2, the J call TRBJ1-1; no clear D. Trimming removed 4 bases at V and 9 bases at J, with 15 bases between. This CDR3 is built from 13 residues. From germline, CDR1 is WSHSY and CDR2 SAAADI. The CDR3 DNA sequence: TGCGCCAGCAGTGCTAGAGTGGGCCAACAAGCTTTCTTT. Protein: CASSARVGQQAFF.

The J gene is TRBJ1-1, the V gene TRBV5-6; D call uncertain. CDR1 SGHDT and CDR2 YYEEEE come from the germline V gene. Trimming shortened V by 2 bases and J by 0 bases, and 17 bases separated the two germline ends. The CDR3 sequence is 17 residues long. Here the CDR3 reads CASSLIRALVMNTEAFF. In DNA form, the CDR3 reads TGTGCCAGCAGCTTAATACGGGCCTTGGTCATGAACACTGAAGCTTTCTTT.

The gene calls are TRBV10-1 and TRBJ2-7; D is ambiguous. The CDR3 sequence is 14 residues long. CDR1 WNHNN and CDR2 SYGVQD come from the germline V gene (reference sequence). V was cut by 2 bases and J by 5 bases, with 13 bases left in between. CDR3 nucleotides: TGCGCCAGCAGTGAGGTCCGTAAAAGGGACGAGCAGTACTTC. This encodes CASSEVRKRDEQYF.